A selection of T cell receptor beta chains follows, all from one sample in a study of STAT5B mutations in CD4+ large granular lymphocyte leukemia. Profiled with immunoSEQ multiplex PCR; TCRdb holds only in-frame clones, not every one. The sample has 30,000 to 40,000 clones; less than 80% are singletons. Sequenced material: CD4+ T cells from blood buffy coats. Receptors originate from a human donor in good health. The CDR3 runs from the conserved cysteine through the conserved F or W. D genes are given only for firm matches. Clone size is given for some rows only: seen once, a few or many times, or a class if the clone is expanded.

cdr3_aa: CASSGLADSYNEQFF
cdr3_nt: TGTGCCAGCAGTGGGCTAGCGGACTCCTACAATGAGCAGTTCTTC
j_call: TRBJ2-1
d_call: TRBD2
clone_size: -
v_call: TRBV6-1

cdr3_aa: CSGGRGTANTGELFF
cdr3_nt: TGCAGCGGGGGAAGAGGGACAGCGAACACCGGGGAGCTGTTTTTT
j_call: TRBJ2-2
d_call: TRBD1
clone_size: once
v_call: TRBV29-1

cdr3_aa: CASSLMGIEVNTEAFF
cdr3_nt: TGCGCCAGCAGCTTGATGGGAATCGAGGTGAACACTGAAGCTTTCTTT
j_call: TRBJ1-1
d_call: -
clone_size: -
v_call: TRBV5-1

cdr3_aa: CASSLGGGIDTQYF
cdr3_nt: TGTGCCAGCAGCTTAGGCGGGGGCATAGATACGCAGTATTTT
j_call: TRBJ2-3
d_call: -
clone_size: -
v_call: TRBV5-6

cdr3_aa: CASSLRNTEAFF
cdr3_nt: TGTGCCAGCAGCTTGAGGAACACTGAAGCTTTCTTT
j_call: TRBJ1-1
d_call: -
clone_size: few
v_call: TRBV5-4

cdr3_aa: CASSQDGTGGGQPQHF
cdr3_nt: TGCGCCAGCAGCCAAGACGGCACAGGGGGCGGTCAGCCCCAGCATTTT
j_call: TRBJ1-5
d_call: TRBD1
clone_size: -
v_call: TRBV4-3

cdr3_aa: CASKGWGEGTANNSPLHF
cdr3_nt: TGTGCCAGCAAGGGGTGGGGCGAAGGGACAGCAAATAATTCACCCCTCCACTTT
j_call: TRBJ1-6
d_call: TRBD1
clone_size: -
v_call: TRBV11-2

cdr3_aa: CASSQLYRDTEAFF
cdr3_nt: TGTGCCAGCAGTCAACTTTACAGGGATACTGAAGCTTTCTTT
j_call: TRBJ1-1
d_call: -
clone_size: -
v_call: TRBV6-1

cdr3_aa: CASSPAGRMGGSQPQHF
cdr3_nt: TGTGCCAGCAGCCCCGCAGGGCGGATGGGAGGAAGTCAGCCCCAGCATTTT
j_call: TRBJ1-5
d_call: -
clone_size: -
v_call: TRBV7-9

cdr3_aa: CASSRSSSYNSPLHF
cdr3_nt: TGTGCCAGCAGTCGATCGAGCTCCTATAATTCACCCCTCCACTTT
j_call: TRBJ1-6
d_call: -
clone_size: -
v_call: TRBV2

cdr3_aa: CASSSRGGGHYEQYF
cdr3_nt: TGTGCCAGCAGCTCCCGGGGGGGAGGCCATTACGAGCAGTACTTC
j_call: TRBJ2-7
d_call: TRBD2
clone_size: -
v_call: TRBV6-6

cdr3_aa: CASSLQGVGEKLFF
cdr3_nt: TGTGCCAGCAGCCTACAGGGGGTGGGAGAAAAACTGTTTTTT
j_call: TRBJ1-4
d_call: TRBD1
clone_size: -
v_call: TRBV5-5

cdr3_aa: CASSLTSSGGQETQYF
cdr3_nt: TGCGCCAGCAGCTTGACCTCTAGCGGGGGCCAAGAGACCCAGTACTTC
j_call: TRBJ2-5
d_call: TRBD2
clone_size: -
v_call: TRBV5-1

cdr3_aa: CASSSKGYAYNEQFF
cdr3_nt: TGTGCCAGCAGTTCGAAGGGGTATGCCTACAATGAGCAGTTCTTC
j_call: TRBJ2-1
d_call: -
clone_size: -
v_call: TRBV6-6

cdr3_aa: CASSVRAGNPGGSYNSPLHF
cdr3_nt: TGTGCCAGCAGCGTTAGGGCCGGGAATCCGGGAGGCTCCTATAATTCACCCCTCCACTTT
j_call: TRBJ1-6
d_call: -
clone_size: -
v_call: TRBV7-6

cdr3_aa: CAVHGDRRTDTQYF
cdr3_nt: TGTGCCGTCCACGGGGACCGGAGGACAGATACGCAGTATTTT
j_call: TRBJ2-3
d_call: -
clone_size: -
v_call: TRBV28

cdr3_aa: CAISEGVSYNEQFF
cdr3_nt: TGTGCCATCAGTGAGGGGGTATCCTACAATGAGCAGTTCTTC
j_call: TRBJ2-1
d_call: -
clone_size: -
v_call: TRBV10-3

cdr3_aa: CASSQNRGELTLHF
cdr3_nt: TGCGCCAGCAGCCAGAACAGGGGGGAACTCACCCTCCACTTT
j_call: TRBJ1-6
d_call: TRBD1
clone_size: -
v_call: TRBV4-1

cdr3_aa: CASSPTGGGYEQYF
cdr3_nt: TGCGCCAGCAGCCCGACAGGGGGCGGGTACGAGCAGTACTTC
j_call: TRBJ2-7
d_call: TRBD1
clone_size: medium-sized
v_call: TRBV5-1

cdr3_aa: CASSYDLNTEAFF
cdr3_nt: TGTGCCAGCAGCTATGATCTGAACACTGAAGCTTTCTTT
j_call: TRBJ1-1
d_call: -
clone_size: few
v_call: TRBV6-5

cdr3_aa: CASSPTGQGYEQYF
cdr3_nt: TGTGCCAGCAGCCCCACGGGGCAGGGCTACGAGCAGTACTTC
j_call: TRBJ2-7
d_call: -
clone_size: -
v_call: TRBV5-4

cdr3_aa: CASSQNYGYTF
cdr3_nt: TGTGCCAGCAGCCAAAACTATGGCTACACCTTC
j_call: TRBJ1-2
d_call: -
clone_size: once
v_call: TRBV14

cdr3_aa: CASSSGQGGNYGYTF
cdr3_nt: TGTGCCAGCAGCTCCGGACAGGGTGGTAACTATGGCTACACCTTC
j_call: TRBJ1-2
d_call: TRBD1
clone_size: -
v_call: TRBV5-5

cdr3_aa: CAWSALWGANVLTF
cdr3_nt: TGTGCCTGGAGTGCCCTTTGGGGGGCCAACGTCCTGACTTTC
j_call: TRBJ2-6
d_call: -
clone_size: -
v_call: TRBV30

cdr3_aa: CASSLVGQGDEQFF
cdr3_nt: TGTGCCAGCAGCTTAGTGGGGCAAGGGGATGAGCAGTTCTTC
j_call: TRBJ2-1
d_call: -
clone_size: few
v_call: TRBV7-9

cdr3_aa: CASSSQGATSYEQYF
cdr3_nt: TGTGCCAGCTCATCGCAGGGAGCGACCTCCTACGAGCAGTACTTC
j_call: TRBJ2-7
d_call: -
clone_size: -
v_call: TRBV18

cdr3_aa: CASSFSGSQETQYF
cdr3_nt: TGTGCCAGCAGCTTTTCGGGGAGTCAGGAGACCCAGTACTTC
j_call: TRBJ2-5
d_call: -
clone_size: -
v_call: TRBV7-9

cdr3_aa: CASSTPSWISYTF
cdr3_nt: TGTGCCAGCAGCACCCCGTCATGGATCAGCTACACCTTC
j_call: TRBJ1-2
d_call: -
clone_size: -
v_call: TRBV28

cdr3_aa: CASSLKGASGELFF
cdr3_nt: TGCGCCAGCAGCTTGAAGGGGGCGTCCGGGGAGCTGTTTTTT
j_call: TRBJ2-2
d_call: TRBD1
clone_size: few
v_call: TRBV5-1

cdr3_aa: CASSLGGGARTGELFF
cdr3_nt: TGTGCCAGCAGCTTAGGCGGGGGGGCCCGGACCGGGGAGCTGTTTTTT
j_call: TRBJ2-2
d_call: TRBD2
clone_size: -
v_call: TRBV5-5

cdr3_aa: CASSQAPGTGGAEAFF
cdr3_nt: TGCGCCAGCAGCCAAGCCCCCGGGACAGGGGGGGCTGAAGCTTTCTTT
j_call: TRBJ1-1
d_call: TRBD1
clone_size: -
v_call: TRBV4-1

cdr3_aa: CASSLALDSLAKNIQYF
cdr3_nt: TGCGCCAGCAGCTTGGCACTGGACAGCCTAGCCAAAAACATTCAGTACTTC
j_call: TRBJ2-4
d_call: -
clone_size: -
v_call: TRBV5-1

cdr3_aa: CASSSTDSQETQYF
cdr3_nt: TGTGCCAGCAGTTCCACGGACAGCCAAGAGACCCAGTACTTC
j_call: TRBJ2-5
d_call: -
clone_size: -
v_call: TRBV6-6

cdr3_aa: CASSQDIRNTEAFF
cdr3_nt: TGCGCCAGCAGCCAAGATATCCGGAACACTGAAGCTTTCTTT
j_call: TRBJ1-1
d_call: -
clone_size: few
v_call: TRBV4-3

cdr3_aa: CSAGSPLHF
cdr3_nt: TGCAGTGCAGGTTCACCCCTCCACTTT
j_call: TRBJ1-6
d_call: -
clone_size: -
v_call: TRBV20-1

cdr3_aa: CASSRGAGANSPLHF
cdr3_nt: TGTGCCAGTAGTAGAGGGGCGGGTGCCAATTCACCCCTCCACTTT
j_call: TRBJ1-6
d_call: -
clone_size: few
v_call: TRBV19

cdr3_aa: CASSRGQGQNTEAFF
cdr3_nt: TGTGCCAGCAGCCGGGGACAGGGGCAGAACACTGAAGCTTTCTTT
j_call: TRBJ1-1
d_call: TRBD1
clone_size: -
v_call: TRBV7-8

cdr3_aa: CASRPQGASTGELFF
cdr3_nt: TGTGCCAGCAGACCACAGGGGGCGAGCACCGGGGAGCTGTTTTTT
j_call: TRBJ2-2
d_call: TRBD1
clone_size: -
v_call: TRBV6-6

cdr3_aa: CASSLTTGLALSF
cdr3_nt: TGTGCCAGCAGTTTAACGACAGGGCTAGCCCTGTCCTTT
j_call: TRBJ1-1
d_call: TRBD1
clone_size: few
v_call: TRBV28

cdr3_aa: CASSLVANSPLHF
cdr3_nt: TGCGCCAGCAGCTTGGTAGCGAATTCACCCCTCCACTTT
j_call: TRBJ1-6
d_call: -
clone_size: few
v_call: TRBV5-1

cdr3_aa: CASSPPVFYNSPLHF
cdr3_nt: TGTGCCAGCAGCCCTCCGGTATTCTATAATTCACCCCTCCACTTT
j_call: TRBJ1-6
d_call: -
clone_size: -
v_call: TRBV11-2

cdr3_aa: CAISEGALSYEQYF
cdr3_nt: TGTGCCATCAGTGAGGGGGCCCTCTCCTACGAGCAGTACTTC
j_call: TRBJ2-7
d_call: -
clone_size: -
v_call: TRBV10-3

cdr3_aa: CASSPGLNYNEQFF
cdr3_nt: TGTGCCAGCAGTCCGGGACTGAACTACAATGAGCAGTTCTTC
j_call: TRBJ2-1
d_call: -
clone_size: -
v_call: TRBV27

cdr3_aa: CASRTGFSGNTIYF
cdr3_nt: TGTGCCAGCAGAACAGGGTTCTCTGGAAACACCATATATTTT
j_call: TRBJ1-3
d_call: -
clone_size: -
v_call: TRBV6-6

cdr3_aa: CAWTRLSYEQYF
cdr3_nt: TGTGCCTGGACGAGACTCTCCTACGAGCAGTACTTC
j_call: TRBJ2-7
d_call: -
clone_size: -
v_call: TRBV30

cdr3_aa: CASSQDRGFAGSYEQYF
cdr3_nt: TGCGCCAGCAGCCAAGATAGGGGGTTTGCGGGATCCTACGAGCAGTACTTC
j_call: TRBJ2-7
d_call: -
clone_size: -
v_call: TRBV4-3

cdr3_aa: CAISELDRGYEQYF
cdr3_nt: TGTGCCATCAGTGAATTGGACAGAGGATACGAGCAGTACTTC
j_call: TRBJ2-7
d_call: -
clone_size: -
v_call: TRBV10-3

cdr3_aa: CASSLYGQPQHF
cdr3_nt: TGTGCCAGCAGTTTATATGGTCAGCCCCAGCATTTT
j_call: TRBJ1-5
d_call: -
clone_size: -
v_call: TRBV27

cdr3_aa: CASTEQGAGANVLTF
cdr3_nt: TGTGCCAGCACAGAACAGGGAGCTGGGGCCAACGTCCTGACTTTC
j_call: TRBJ2-6
d_call: -
clone_size: few
v_call: TRBV6-5

cdr3_aa: CASSLTTNTGELFF
cdr3_nt: TGTGCCAGCTCGCTTACAACGAACACCGGGGAGCTGTTTTTT
j_call: TRBJ2-2
d_call: -
clone_size: -
v_call: TRBV18

cdr3_aa: CASSSDRVGETQYF
cdr3_nt: TGTGCCAGCAGCTCCGACAGGGTTGGGGAGACCCAGTACTTC
j_call: TRBJ2-5
d_call: TRBD1
clone_size: -
v_call: TRBV7-2

cdr3_aa: CASSPRGAETQYF
cdr3_nt: TGTGCCAGCAGCCCCCGCGGGGCGGAGACCCAGTACTTC
j_call: TRBJ2-5
d_call: -
clone_size: -
v_call: TRBV7-2

cdr3_aa: CASSVDRGSTGELFF
cdr3_nt: TGTGCCAGCAGTGTCGACAGGGGAAGCACCGGGGAGCTGTTTTTT
j_call: TRBJ2-2
d_call: TRBD1
clone_size: -
v_call: TRBV6-1

cdr3_aa: CASSAYRWETQYF
cdr3_nt: TGTGCCAGCAGTGCCTATCGTTGGGAGACCCAGTACTTC
j_call: TRBJ2-5
d_call: -
clone_size: -
v_call: TRBV2

cdr3_aa: CASALYSPNEQFF
cdr3_nt: TGCGCCAGCGCGCTGTACAGTCCCAATGAGCAGTTCTTC
j_call: TRBJ2-1
d_call: -
clone_size: -
v_call: TRBV4-1